This T cell receptor beta chain was retrieved from a study of T cells in localized non-small cell lung cancer. General study points: Uninvolved neighboring lung showed the greatest T cell clonality, exceeding tumor.

Method: immunoSEQ multiplex PCR; TCRdb's copy keeps in-frame clones and lacks some. Found here are over 40,000 clones, roughly 86% of them singletons; the top ten hold roughly 2.5%. There are a few counts of this clone. Antigen specificity is unknown. Germline lookup yields CDR1 LNHDA and CDR2 SQIVND (reference sequence). The trim removed 3 bases at V and 6 bases at J, leaving 4 bases unmatched. This CDR3 has 15 residues. The J gene is TRBJ2-7, the V gene TRBV19, with 14 bases aligning to TRBD2. This material consisted of peripheral blood, taken before any cancer treatment. The receptor comes from a female donor older than 55 with stage I squamous cell lung carcinoma. CDR3 amino acids: CASSMGTSGRLEQYF. DNA for the CDR3: TGTGCCAGTAGTATGGGGACTAGCGGGAGACTCGAGCAGTACTTC.